The source of this T cell receptor beta chain is a study of cytomegalovirus exposure and HLA in healthy donors (dated by TCRdb to the late 2010s). In terms of the full investigation: An earlier analysis of a few hundred of the donors reported over 250 Gb of sequence data and 117 million unique TCR beta sequences obtained from about 179 million T cells. Among the roughly 380 genotyped donors, approximately 77% belonged to the genetic ancestry cluster associated with self-reported Caucasian donors. To predict cytomegalovirus infection status, the study combined high-throughput TCR immunosequencing, statistical association of individual TCRs with disease status, and machine learning. HLA typing covered class I and class II loci at four-digit resolution. The aim of the study was to test whether cataloging public T cell receptors could identify signatures of past pathogen exposure. An earlier analysis of a few hundred of the donors applied high-throughput TCR beta sequencing to assess whether each TCR beta V gene segment acted as functional or pseudogenic. A later genetic analysis took genome-wide SNP genotypes for about 60% of the roughly 670 donors and used that subset as a discovery cohort. Donor age, sex, ethnicity and CMV serostatus were compiled together with the repertoire data. Besides the first cohort of about 730 subjects, a separate validation cohort made up of roughly 120 different subjects was used. In the later analysis, no new phenotypic data were used to find candidate immune exposures; instead, reliance was placed on TCR beta sequences and their occurrence across donors. All discovery cohort repertoires had been generated on a single sequencing platform. An early release covering roughly 580 HLA-typed donors comprised roughly 300 gigabases of sequencing data and 65 million to 100 million unique TCR sequences. The number of typed donors differed by locus: about 629-630 for A, B, C, DRB1 and DQB1; 522 for DQA1; around 580 for DPA1; and some 430 for DPB1. The T cell repertoires of some 670 subjects were profiled by immunosequencing and related to cytomegalovirus serostatus. Across about 380 genotyped donors of the cohort, an average of about 240,000 unique TCR beta nucleotide sequences per donor were sequenced, and approximately 19% of those sequences were non-productive. To study patterns of TCR occurrence, a later analysis re-analyzed previously published TCR beta repertoires from several hundred donors and added high-resolution HLA genotyping. Five DR-DQ haplotypes were handled as single units for association and clustering because linkage in the cohort was strong. Overall study results and their limits: An association between a missense DCLRE1C variant and V-gene and J-gene trimming of TCR beta chains was found in a later genetic analysis and replicated in an independent cohort. For the cohort, immune exposure information was limited to CMV serostatus. A later analysis found that most CMV-associated TCR beta chains appeared HLA-restricted, with HLA associations seemingly driven largely by CMV exposure. While some public TCRs were present in many individuals, most TCR sequences turned up only very rarely across donors. A further reported finding was that TCR beta sequences accurately predicted the HLA-A and HLA-B alleles for most subjects in the first cohort. Roughly uniform sequencing depth across donors was assumed in presence/absence analyses, although this assumption may not hold. In a later analysis, 15,000 to 20,000 TCR beta sequences were associated with specific HLA alleles at a false discovery rate of 0.05. The cohort was sequenced for TCR beta chains only, and without alpha or paired-chain data the features that could be detected were limited. Assigning TCR associations to individual alleles was difficult when HLA alleles, especially DR and DQ, strongly co-occurred. A later genetic analysis reported fewer N-insertions in productive TCRs among donors in an Asian-associated ancestry cluster than the roughly 700-donor mean. According to a later analysis, parvovirus B19, influenza, CMV and Epstein-Barr virus appeared linked to several top co-occurrence clusters. Because the 87-base-pair reads could not distinguish some IMGT-functional V segments, including TRBV6-2 and TRBV6-3, those segments were excluded. In a later analysis, HLA-associated TCR beta chains were found to be more clonally expanded and to have lower generation probabilities than equally common non-associated chains. In vitro tests confirmed that a few of the cytomegalovirus-associated TCR beta chains recognize cytomegalovirus antigens. In the study, 150 to 200 TCR beta chains were listed as associated with cytomegalovirus. Because counts were too low, approximately 18 rarely observed V segments, including chromosome 9 orphons, were excluded from the earlier analysis of roughly 580 of the donors. It was suggested by the authors that the approach could potentially be generalized to other disease states and immunological phenotypes. In an earlier analysis of more than 500 of the donors, most TCR beta V segments appeared in productive rearrangements about 87% or about 30% of the time, broadly matching IMGT annotations. The classifier was reported to diagnose cytomegalovirus status with high specificity and sensitivity in both the original and validation cohorts. A group of highly shared sequence variants was considered likely to be a technical artifact of the sequencing pipeline. Because some donors lacked HLA typing at each locus, the association tests relied only on the typed subset. Correlated functional status among segregating V segments might be attributable to linkage disequilibrium, but an unknown experimental factor could not be ruled out. In a later analysis, the rate of TCR association differed among HLA loci, with DRB1 alleles having the most associated TCRs and HLA-C alleles having the fewest.

In total, roughly 670 healthy bone marrow donors made up the cohort. At the time of sampling, every cohort member was nominally healthy, though immune exposures that went unrecorded were likely present. The donor was CMV seropositive and belonged to the group of 250 to 300 seropositive cohort members. Every donor gave a peripheral blood sample, and the peripheral blood mononuclear cells from that sample were used for TCR beta sequencing. The Qiagen DNeasy Blood Extraction Kit was used to extract genomic DNA from the blood cell samples. CDR1 is given as SGHVS and CDR2 as FNYEAQ, both from the germline V gene. The CDR3 measures 15 amino acids from cysteine to phenylalanine. The DNA shown is the 45-base CDR3, in frame from base 1. V gives up 5 bases and J gives up 8 bases, and the segment between their germline ends measures 19 bases. About this clone: The target of this receptor is not known. Base qualities are not recorded, but no much larger clone differs from it by a single base.

The method behind the library was the immunoSEQ multiplex PCR assay. For the multiplex PCR, a mixture combining 60 forward primers for TCR Vbeta segments and 13 reverse primers for TCR Jbeta segments was used. The CDR3 region of rearranged TCR beta genes was amplified from genomic DNA with a multiplex PCR assay. The amplified TCR beta libraries were sequenced on the Illumina HiSeq System as 87-base-pair reads. The authors' pipeline ran thus. In a later analysis, roughly 80 million unique TCR beta chains were counted across the 650 to 700 repertoires, and roughly 11 million of these chains were shared by at least two donors. Raw reads were error-corrected and collapsed into unique sequences with a nearest-neighbor algorithm that merged closely related sequences to remove PCR and sequencing errors. Alignment of CDR3 sequences to IMGT reference sequences was used to assign V, D and J gene segments. For a sequence to be retained, a match of at least six nucleotides to both a V gene segment and a J gene segment was required. A rearrangement counted as productive if the CDR3 had no stop codons and remained in frame with V and J, and every other rearrangement counted as non-productive. Following IMGT convention, CDR3 was defined as the stretch from the second conserved V-encoded cysteine up to the conserved J-encoded phenylalanine. The earlier analysis of fewer than 750 of the donors excluded sequences that lacked an unambiguous match to a single V gene segment. In an earlier analysis of some 590 of the donors, a V segment was called functional when productive rearrangements were above 56.7%, and segregating when the standard deviation between donors exceeded 5%. A statistical classification framework was developed to diagnose cytomegalovirus status using the catalog of TCR beta chain sequences. In a later analysis, TCR nucleotide sequences were compared against IMGT/GENE-DB human TR gene sequences so that V and J genes could be assigned. The TCRdist pipeline was used in a later analysis to assign CDR3 sequences and most-parsimonious VDJ recombination scenarios. In a later analysis, every TCR beta chain was defined by the combination of its CDR3 amino acid sequence and its V-gene family, and reads without a unique V-gene family were dropped. To address suspected cross-contamination and a sequencing artifact, a later analysis removed approximately 590 highly shared, low-generation-probability nucleotide sequences. A later analysis calculated a clonal expansion index for each public chain from normalized within-repertoire ranks of inferred template counts. A later analysis computed generation probabilities with a VDJ recombination model fitted to out-of-frame rearrangements, and checked the results against IGoR. A later analysis scored TCR-TCR, TCR-HLA and TCR-CMV co-occurrence with hypergeometric tests, applying a repertoire-size bias correction to TCR pairs. A later analysis estimated false discovery rates by permuting HLA or CMV assignments 20 times. In a later analysis, co-occurring TCRs were grouped using DBSCAN, and TCRdist sequence similarity was added for clustering within HLA-allele-positive subsets. Co-occurrence clustering excluded repertoires with fewer than 30,000 or more than 120,000 public chains, plus five with anomalous nucleotide sharing. Here the immuneACCESS table is served through TCRdb, limited to in-frame sequences with V and J called. Missing clones are a known gap in these copies; in checked studies unresolved V genes cover under half, and the rest lacks a known reason. V, J and clone size reflect that table, while D and trimming were determined from the DNA. The sample records 80,000 or so clones, over 70% of which are singletons. Around 3% of the sample comes from the top ten.

The chain uses TRBV7-6 and TRBJ2-1; TRBD2 is perhaps the D gene, given 5 matching bases. Sequenced input: PBMCs. This receptor was identified in a man in his fifties in good health and CMV-seropositive. The CDR3 region has the sequence CASSRGLITGDEQFF. Read as DNA, the sequence is TGTGCCAGCAGCCGTGGACTCATAACGGGCGATGAGCAGTTCTTC.